This TCR beta chain comes out of a study of blood T cell repertoires in COVID-19. Overall study: Collection of acute and convalescent COVID-19 samples took place in the United States, Italy and Spain.

CDR1 is KGHDR, CDR2 SFDVKD, per germline. This CDR3 is 18 amino acids long. The trim removed 1 base at V and 5 bases at J, leaving 13 bases unmatched. Repertoires were generated with immunoSEQ multiplex PCR, while TCRdb's copy carries only in-frame clones and drops some. Among about 250,000 clones listed, nearly 90% were seen once. This TCR derives from a man aged 18 to 35 with active or convalescent COVID-19. The sample was peripheral blood. V usage is TRBV24-1 and J usage is TRBJ2-5; 9 bases are shared with TRBD1. CDR3 region: CATSDLTGDRVVRETQYF. CDR3 DNA sequence: TGTGCCACCAGTGATTTAACTGGGGACAGGGTGGTAAGGGAGACCCAGTACTTC.